This T cell receptor (beta chain) was captured in a study of blood T cell repertoires in COVID-19. Germline CDR1 reads SGHRS; CDR2 reads YFSETQ. Trimming pared 3 bases from V and 6 bases from J, leaving 15 bases between. There are 14 residues in the CDR3. Original analysis: Estimation of nucleated cell counts was performed using reference gene primer amplification. Sequencing was performed with immunoSEQ multiplex PCR; in TCRdb, only in-frame clones are kept and a portion is missing. V, J and clone size were drawn from that table, and D and trimming were deduced from the DNA. The sample consists of 200,000 to 250,000 clones, 88% of them appearing once.

The chain uses TRBV5-1 and TRBJ1-2, with a possible D match to TRBD1 (6 bases). The receptor was derived from a woman in her 30s who had recovered from COVID-19. The sequencing sample was made of PBMCs or T cells enriched from blood (not recorded which). The CDR3 is CASSSVDRTHGYTF. CDR3 nucleotide sequence: TGCGCCAGCAGCTCGGTGGACAGAACCCATGGCTACACCTTC.